The rows below give T cell receptor beta chains drawn from one sample of a study of T cell repertoires in cytomegalovirus infection. TCRdb used MiXCR to reprocess the reads, holding one entry per CDR3 protein. The sample yields approximately 500,000 distinct CDR3 sequences, about 26% seen once. The specimen sequenced was PBMCs. These receptor sequences come from a human donor in good health (CMV status not recorded). Some clones in this sample may be carry-over from other donors' samples. CDR3s include the opening cysteine and the closing phenylalanine or tryptophan. A D gene is named only where the DNA matches it firmly. Where a row states a size, it is once, few, many or the class of an expanded clone; other rows omit it.

d_call: -; v_call: TRBV7-9; clone_size: few; j_call: TRBJ1-1; cdr3_aa: CASSLHRMDTEAFF; cdr3_nt: TGTGCCAGCAGCCTGCATCGGATGGACACTGAAGCTTTCTTT
d_call: TRBD2; v_call: TRBV11-2; clone_size: -; j_call: TRBJ2-2; cdr3_aa: CASSHWTSGSSELFF; cdr3_nt: TGTGCCAGCAGCCACTGGACTAGCGGGAGTTCGGAGCTGTTTTTT
d_call: -; v_call: TRBV7-2; clone_size: many; j_call: TRBJ2-4; cdr3_aa: CASSSDWNTQSIAKNIQYF; cdr3_nt: TGTGCCAGCAGCTCGGACTGGAACACCCAGAGCATAGCCAAAAACATTCAGTACTTC
d_call: TRBD1; v_call: TRBV19; clone_size: -; j_call: TRBJ1-1; cdr3_aa: CASRRRSGTAMNTEAFF; cdr3_nt: TGTGCCAGTAGACGCCGGTCCGGGACAGCTATGAACACTGAAGCTTTCTTT
d_call: TRBD2; v_call: TRBV6-2/TRBV6-3; clone_size: many; j_call: TRBJ2-3; cdr3_aa: CASRLSGTSTDTQYF; cdr3_nt: TGTGCCAGCAGGCTTAGCGGGACTAGCACAGATACGCAGTATTTT
d_call: -; v_call: TRBV7-2; clone_size: many; j_call: TRBJ2-7; cdr3_aa: CASSFFGESSYEQYF; cdr3_nt: TGTGCCAGCAGCTTCTTTGGCGAAAGCTCCTACGAGCAGTACTTC
d_call: -; v_call: TRBV12-3/TRBV12-4; clone_size: many; j_call: TRBJ2-7; cdr3_aa: CASSFRVSYEQYF; cdr3_nt: TGTGCCAGCAGTTTCCGGGTATCCTACGAGCAGTACTTC
d_call: -; v_call: TRBV10-3; clone_size: -; j_call: TRBJ1-1; cdr3_aa: CAISESVGGTEAFF; cdr3_nt: TGTGCCATCAGTGAGTCAGTTGGGGGGACTGAAGCTTTCTTT
d_call: TRBD1; v_call: TRBV27; clone_size: few; j_call: TRBJ2-1; cdr3_aa: CASSLMDRGEEQFF; cdr3_nt: TGTGCCAGCAGTTTAATGGACAGGGGTGAGGAGCAGTTCTTC
d_call: TRBD1; v_call: TRBV12-3/TRBV12-4; clone_size: few; j_call: TRBJ2-3; cdr3_aa: CASSPGQYTDTQYF; cdr3_nt: TGTGCCAGCAGCCCGGGACAGTACACAGATACGCAGTATTTT
d_call: TRBD2; v_call: TRBV7-2; clone_size: -; j_call: TRBJ2-1; cdr3_aa: CASKREGDEQFF; cdr3_nt: TGTGCCAGCAAGCGGGAGGGCGATGAGCAGTTCTTC
d_call: TRBD2; v_call: TRBV7-9; clone_size: few; j_call: TRBJ2-7; cdr3_aa: CASSLVGTSGNYEQYF; cdr3_nt: TGTGCCAGCAGCTTAGTGGGGACTAGCGGGAACTACGAGCAGTACTTC
d_call: -; v_call: TRBV15; clone_size: few; j_call: TRBJ2-1; cdr3_aa: CATSRPSPNNEQFF; cdr3_nt: TGTGCCACCAGCAGACCCTCACCCAACAATGAGCAGTTCTTC
d_call: -; v_call: TRBV4-1; clone_size: few; j_call: TRBJ1-2; cdr3_aa: CASSQAGVKVGYTF; cdr3_nt: TGCGCCAGCAGCCAAGCGGGTGTCAAGGTTGGCTACACCTTC
d_call: -; v_call: TRBV4-1; clone_size: -; j_call: TRBJ2-3; cdr3_aa: CASSQEAAVSTDAQYF; cdr3_nt: TGCGCCAGCAGCCAAGAGGCAGCGGTTAGCACAGATGCGCAGTATTTT
d_call: TRBD2; v_call: TRBV19; clone_size: -; j_call: TRBJ2-3; cdr3_aa: CASSMAGTSGSADTQYF; cdr3_nt: TGTGCCAGTAGTATGGCCGGGACTAGCGGGAGCGCAGATACGCAGTATTTT
d_call: -; v_call: TRBV24-1; clone_size: few; j_call: TRBJ2-2; cdr3_aa: CATASNTGELFF; cdr3_nt: TGTGCCACCGCCTCGAACACCGGGGAGCTGTTTTTT
d_call: -; v_call: TRBV7-2; clone_size: few; j_call: TRBJ1-1; cdr3_aa: CASSFRALSKVTPSNTEAFF; cdr3_nt: TGTGCCAGCAGCTTCCGGGCTTTGTCCAAAGTAACCCCCTCGAACACTGAAGCTTTCTTT
d_call: -; v_call: TRBV7-2; clone_size: -; j_call: TRBJ2-2; cdr3_aa: CASSQQGGLNTGELFF; cdr3_nt: TGTGCCAGCAGCCAACAGGGAGGTTTGAACACCGGGGAGCTGTTTTTT
d_call: -; v_call: TRBV27; clone_size: -; j_call: TRBJ2-1; cdr3_aa: CASSLSPLDEQFF; cdr3_nt: TGTGCCAGCAGTTTGTCCCCCCTAGATGAGCAGTTCTTC
d_call: -; v_call: TRBV6-2/TRBV6-3; clone_size: many; j_call: TRBJ1-5; cdr3_aa: CASSPGQDTSSNQPQHF; cdr3_nt: TGTGCCAGCAGCCCCGGACAAGACACATCAAGCAATCAGCCCCAGCATTTT
d_call: TRBD1; v_call: TRBV12-3/TRBV12-4; clone_size: many; j_call: TRBJ1-1; cdr3_aa: CASRSQGGGTEAFF; cdr3_nt: TGTGCCAGCAGATCACAGGGGGGGGGGACTGAAGCTTTCTTT
d_call: TRBD2; v_call: TRBV6-2/TRBV6-3; clone_size: -; j_call: TRBJ2-1; cdr3_aa: CASSYSAGGMGEQFF; cdr3_nt: TGTGCCAGCAGTTACTCAGCGGGAGGGATGGGTGAGCAGTTCTTC
d_call: TRBD2; v_call: TRBV15; clone_size: -; j_call: TRBJ2-3; cdr3_aa: CATSRDILAGPTDTPYF; cdr3_nt: TGTGCCACCAGCAGAGATATCCTAGCGGGGCCCACAGATACGCCGTATTTT
d_call: -; v_call: TRBV7-9; clone_size: few; j_call: TRBJ1-1; cdr3_aa: CASSFLTGSTEAFF; cdr3_nt: TGTGCCAGCAGCTTTTTAACAGGGAGCACTGAAGCTTTCTTT
d_call: -; v_call: TRBV20-1; clone_size: few; j_call: TRBJ2-1; cdr3_aa: CSAPDLLVNEQFF; cdr3_nt: TGCAGTGCTCCGGACCTTCTTGTAAATGAGCAGTTCTTC
d_call: TRBD2; v_call: TRBV7-2; clone_size: many; j_call: TRBJ2-1; cdr3_aa: CASSLAPGVAGGPYNEQFF; cdr3_nt: TGTGCCAGCAGCTTAGCCCCGGGGGTAGCGGGAGGCCCCTACAATGAGCAGTTCTTC
d_call: -; v_call: TRBV7-2; clone_size: -; j_call: TRBJ2-3; cdr3_aa: CASSLEGQSTDTQYF; cdr3_nt: TGTGCCAGCAGCTTAGAGGGACAAAGCACAGATACGCAGTATTTT
d_call: TRBD2; v_call: TRBV11-2; clone_size: few; j_call: TRBJ2-7; cdr3_aa: CASNPELAGGYYEQYF; cdr3_nt: TGTGCCAGCAACCCTGAACTAGCGGGAGGGTACTACGAGCAGTACTTC
d_call: -; v_call: TRBV6-2/TRBV6-3; clone_size: few; j_call: TRBJ2-7; cdr3_aa: CASSSAVTYEQYF; cdr3_nt: TGTGCCAGCAGTTCAGCAGTCACCTACGAGCAGTACTTC
d_call: -; v_call: TRBV28; clone_size: few; j_call: TRBJ1-1; cdr3_aa: CASSFRETEAFF; cdr3_nt: TGTGCCAGCAGTTTTCGGGAGACTGAAGCTTTCTTT
d_call: -; v_call: TRBV10-2; clone_size: -; j_call: TRBJ2-1; cdr3_aa: CASSATYSYNEQFF; cdr3_nt: TGCGCCAGCAGTGCAACATACTCCTACAATGAGCAGTTCTTC
d_call: -; v_call: TRBV27; clone_size: once; j_call: TRBJ2-3; cdr3_aa: CASSPIARADTQYF; cdr3_nt: TGTGCCAGCAGTCCCATAGCAAGAGCAGATACGCAGTATTTT